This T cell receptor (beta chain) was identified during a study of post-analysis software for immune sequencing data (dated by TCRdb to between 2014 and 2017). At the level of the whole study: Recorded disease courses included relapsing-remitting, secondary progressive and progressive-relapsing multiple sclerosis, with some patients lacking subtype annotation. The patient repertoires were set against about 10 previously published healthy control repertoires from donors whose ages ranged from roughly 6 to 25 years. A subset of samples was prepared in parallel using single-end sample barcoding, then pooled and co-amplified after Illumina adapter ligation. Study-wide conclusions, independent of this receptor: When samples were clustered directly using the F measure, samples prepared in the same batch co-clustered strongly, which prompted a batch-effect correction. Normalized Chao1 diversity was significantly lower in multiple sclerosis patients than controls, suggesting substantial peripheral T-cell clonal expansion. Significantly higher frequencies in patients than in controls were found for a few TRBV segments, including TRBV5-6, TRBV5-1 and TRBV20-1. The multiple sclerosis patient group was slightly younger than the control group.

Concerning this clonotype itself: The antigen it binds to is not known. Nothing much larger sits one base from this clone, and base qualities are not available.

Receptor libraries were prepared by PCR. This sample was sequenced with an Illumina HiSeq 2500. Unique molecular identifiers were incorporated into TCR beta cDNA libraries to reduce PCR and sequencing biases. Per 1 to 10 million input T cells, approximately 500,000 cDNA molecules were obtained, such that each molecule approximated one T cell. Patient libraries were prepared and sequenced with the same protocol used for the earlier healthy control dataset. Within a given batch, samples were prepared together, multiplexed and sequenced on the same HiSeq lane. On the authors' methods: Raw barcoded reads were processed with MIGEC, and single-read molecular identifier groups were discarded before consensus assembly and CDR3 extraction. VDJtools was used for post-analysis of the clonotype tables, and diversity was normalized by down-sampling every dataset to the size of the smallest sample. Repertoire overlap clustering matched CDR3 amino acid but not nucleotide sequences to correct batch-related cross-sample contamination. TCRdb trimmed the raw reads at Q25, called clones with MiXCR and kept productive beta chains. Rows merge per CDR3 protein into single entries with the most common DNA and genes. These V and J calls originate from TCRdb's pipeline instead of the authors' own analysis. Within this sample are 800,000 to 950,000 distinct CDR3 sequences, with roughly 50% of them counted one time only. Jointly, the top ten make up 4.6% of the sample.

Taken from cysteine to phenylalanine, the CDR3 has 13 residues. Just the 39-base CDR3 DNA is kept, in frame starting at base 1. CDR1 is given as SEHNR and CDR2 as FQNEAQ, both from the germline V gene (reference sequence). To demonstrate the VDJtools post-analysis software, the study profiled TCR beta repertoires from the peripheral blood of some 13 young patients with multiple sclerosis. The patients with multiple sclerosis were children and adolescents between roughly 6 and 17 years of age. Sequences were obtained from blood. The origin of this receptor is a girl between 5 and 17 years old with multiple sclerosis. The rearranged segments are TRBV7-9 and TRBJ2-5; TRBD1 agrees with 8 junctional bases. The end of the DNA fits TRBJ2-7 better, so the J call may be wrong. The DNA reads TGTGCCAGCAGCCTCGGGACAGGCCGCGAGCAGTACTTC. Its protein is CASSLGTGREQYF.